This T cell receptor beta chain was identified in a study of blood T cell repertoires in COVID-19 (dated by TCRdb to 2020 to 2021). For context, the study as a whole: Samples from collaborators originated in the United States, Italy and Spain and spanned both the acute and convalescent phases of COVID-19. Where available, HLA class I and class II types were obtained from metadata supplied by the sample provider rather than from assay-based typing. Subjects who had been exposed to COVID-19, were actively infected with it, or had recovered from it provided the deeply sampled blood TCRbeta repertoires that made up the dataset. Sample metadata almost always included a de-identified subject ID, COVID-19 status, age in years and sex. A freely available public database, intended as a resource for researchers studying the immune response to SARS-CoV-2, is where the repertoires were released. Samples were obtained from the ongoing ImmuneRACE study (first 160 participants) and from over 1,000 subjects provided by 6 global collaborators. The material from the prospective study consisted of cDNA or gDNA derived from T cells, B-cell-depleted T cells, or PBMCs.

Cut back by 6 bases and 3 bases, the V and J ends lie 12 bases apart. From the cysteine through the phenylalanine, the CDR3 covers 13 amino acids. Only CDR3 DNA is held: 39 bases, read in frame from base 1. The collaborating institutions used their own protocols to collect whole blood in K2EDTA tubes. For TCRbeta analysis, collaborators shipped samples in one of three forms: frozen whole blood, isolated PBMCs, or DNA extracted from either of those sample types. Findings and caveats that apply to the study as a whole: How much clinical and demographic metadata was included differed by source and by participant, and the metadata was provided uncurated.

The immunoSEQ Assay, a bias-controlled multiplex PCR, was used to amplify TCRbeta CDR3 regions from genomic DNA. The source study handled its data this way. Within the assay, amplification of reference gene primers was used to estimate how many nucleated cells each sample contained. To quantify the absolute abundance of each unique TCRbeta CDR3 rearrangement, sequence reads were collapsed and filtered. For each sample, productive Simpson clonality was calculated by taking the square root of Simpson's diversity index across productive rearrangements. Here the immuneACCESS table is served through TCRdb, limited to in-frame sequences with V and J called. Missing clones are a known gap in these copies; in checked studies unresolved V genes cover under half, and the rest lacks a known reason. The V and J calls and clone size come from that table; D and trimming were worked out from the DNA. The sample yields roughly 300,000 clones; 85% were counted once. The ten largest clonotypes hold around 6.9% of the sample.

About this clone itself: The antigen it binds to is not known. Per-nucleotide qualities are absent, and no much larger clonotype sits a single base away.

The V and J segments used are TRBV12-3 or TRBV12-4 and TRBJ2-7, with a tentative D gene TRBD1 over 6 matching bases. Sequenced material: peripheral blood. This TCR derives from a human donor in a cohort sampled during active COVID-19. At the DNA level, the sequence is TGTGCCAGCAGCAGGACAGTGGGCTACGAGCAGTACTTC. This yields the protein CASSRTVGYEQYF.